This entry lists 20 T cell receptor beta chains sequenced from one sample in a study of OX40 agonist ivuxolimab in advanced cancers. Using immunoSEQ multiplex PCR, the repertoire was profiled, and TCRdb retains in-frame clones only, with some absent. The top ten clones hold over 0.65% of a sample with under 80,000 clones, about 89% of them seen once. This specimen was CD4+ or CD8+ T cells sorted from blood, taken in a trial of the OX40 agonist ivuxolimab. These receptors originate from an adult with an advanced solid tumor such as melanoma, head and neck, liver or kidney cancer.

The chain carries TRBV7-9 and TRBJ1-2, with 7 bases lining up with TRBD1. In germline, CDR1 is SEHNR, CDR2 FQNEAQ (reference sequence). J was trimmed by 2 bases and V by 0 bases; bases with no gene match: 3. The CDR3 covers 15 residues. DNA of the CDR3: TGTGCCAGCAGCTTAGCGCAGGGGGGCAACTATGGCTACACCTTC. It codes for CASSLAQGGNYGYTF. Full variable domain (missing parts from reference TRBV7-9 and TRBJ1-2): DTGVSQNPRHKITKRGQNVTFRCDPISEHNRLYWYRQTLGQGPEFLTYFQNEAQLEKSRLLSDRFSAERPKGSFSTLEIQRTEQGDSAMYLCASSLAQGGNYGYTFGSGTRLTVV.

The chain has TRBV30 and TRBJ1-2, with 8 bases identical to TRBD1. Germline V gives CDR1 GTSNPN, CDR2 SVGIG (reference sequence). V lost 4 bases to trimming and J lost 5 bases; unmatched junction nucleotides: 9. The CDR3 is made up of 14 amino acids. CDR3 residues: CAWKLGTGGYGYTF. CDR3 coding DNA: TGTGCCTGGAAGCTGGGGACAGGTGGATATGGCTACACCTTC.

The rearrangement links TRBV30 to TRBJ1-4; TRBD1 matches at 7 bases. Germline V gives CDR1 GTSNPN, CDR2 SVGIG (reference sequence). The CDR3 consists of 15 residues. V was pared by 2 bases and J by 8 bases, with 11 bases of the junction left unmatched. The CDR3 sequence: CAWSFPGTVSEKLFF. The CDR3, as DNA: TGTGCCTGGAGTTTTCCCGGGACAGTTAGCGAAAAACTGTTTTTT.

V is TRBV18 and J is TRBJ1-1, with a tentative D call TRBD1 (5 bases). Germline V gene data show CDR1 as KGHSH and CDR2 as LQKENI. Trimming took off 1 base at V and 4 bases at J, with 16 bases between the two ends. The CDR3 runs to 16 residues. The CDR3 coding sequence is TGTGCCAGCTCACCACTTGGGAGGGGTGAAGGCACTGAAGCTTTCTTT. It yields the protein CASSPLGRGEGTEAFF.

This clone has just a few counts. The chain joins TRBV5-4 to TRBJ1-2; D gene uncertain. Germline V lookup: CDR1 SGHNT, CDR2 YYREEE (reference sequence). The ends were cut back, 4 bases at V and 5 bases at J, with 24 bases in the middle. The length of the CDR3 is 17 residues. The CDR3 DNA sequence: TGTGCCAGCAGCCCCGGTGGGCGGGTAGAATCTATTTATGGCTACACCTTC. Protein: CASSPGGRVESIYGYTF.

This chain connects TRBV28 to TRBJ1-1; 7 bases align to TRBD1. With 7 bases clipped from V and 11 bases from J, the junction kept 19 bases outside the gene matches. Looked up from germline, CDR1 is MDHEN and CDR2 is SYDVKM. The CDR3 runs to 15 residues. The CDR3, as DNA: TGTGCCAGCACTGTTGAGGCAGGGGGTGCGGTTTCTGCTTTCTTT. It is translated as CASTVEAGGAVSAFF.

The V call is TRBV14, the J call TRBJ1-1; D perhaps matches TRBD1 (6 bases). This CDR3 region has 15 residues. Germline-derived CDR1 and CDR2 are SGHDN and FVKESK. Deletions cut 1 base from V and 4 bases from J, with 13 bases between. The CDR3 DNA reads as TGTGCCAGCAGCCAAGTAACAGGGTTTTCCACTGAAGCTTTCTTT. Amino acids: CASSQVTGFSTEAFF.

The genes are TRBV19 and TRBJ2-1; 11 nucleotides match TRBD2. Unmatched junction bases numbered 10, after V lost 7 bases and J lost 8 bases. Per the germline V gene, CDR1 is LNHDA and CDR2 is SQIVND (reference sequence). The CDR3 is 15 amino acids. CDR3 loop: CASKPSGRKSHEQFF. In nucleotides, the CDR3 is TGTGCCAGTAAGCCTAGCGGGAGGAAATCCCATGAGCAGTTCTTC.

The rearrangement uses TRBV5-1 and TRBJ2-1, with D perhaps TRBD1 (6 bases). Germline lookup yields CDR1 SGHRS and CDR2 YFSETQ. V was cut by 7 bases and J by 3 bases, with 20 bases left in between. The CDR3 has 16 amino acids. The CDR3, as DNA: TGCGCCAGCGCTGACCTCAGGGGTTTAGGCTACAATGAGCAGTTCTTC. Translation gives CASADLRGLGYNEQFF.

This clone occurred a few times. This chain links TRBV5-1 with TRBJ2-3; the match to TRBD1 covers 7 bases. This CDR3 contains 15 residues. Per germline, CDR1 SGHRS and CDR2 YFSETQ. Trimming cost V 0 bases and J 2 bases; bases outside gene matches: 3. CDR3 DNA: TGCGCCAGCAGCTTGGTGGGACAGCTCACAGATACGCAGTATTTT. Its translation is CASSLVGQLTDTQYF.

The chain joins TRBV5-1 to TRBJ2-2, with 8 bases matching TRBD2. The V and J ends lost 1 base and 3 bases, in that order; junction bases with no gene match: 2. Germline CDR1 reads SGHRS; CDR2 reads YFSETQ. This CDR3 is built from 15 residues. The CDR3 loop reads CASSLSGGDTGELFF. DNA of the CDR3: TGCGCCAGCAGCTTGAGCGGGGGCGACACCGGGGAGCTGTTTTTT.

The chain employs TRBV5-4 and TRBJ1-1; D not certain. The V gene lost 2 bases and the J gene lost 1 base, with 9 bases spanning the gap. The CDR3 sequence is 14 residues long. The germline V gene has CDR1 SGHNT and CDR2 YYREEE (reference sequence). CDR3 amino acids: CASSFPPPNTEAFF. CDR3 in DNA: TGTGCCAGCAGCTTTCCCCCGCCGAACACTGAAGCTTTCTTT.

The V and J genes are TRBV7-2 and TRBJ2-1; D is perhaps TRBD2 (6 bases). The CDR3 has 15 amino acids. V was pared by 0 bases and J by 5 bases, with 11 bases between. Looked up from germline, CDR1 is SGHTA and CDR2 is FQGNSA. The DNA of the CDR3 is TGTGCCAGCAGCTTAGCAGCGGGCGCAGACAATGAGCAGTTCTTC. Translated: CASSLAAGADNEQFF.

This rearrangement joins TRBV5-4 to TRBJ1-2; D gene ambiguous. The germline gives CDR1 SGHNT, CDR2 YYREEE (reference sequence). The CDR3 loop spans 13 amino acids. The V end lost 5 bases, the J end lost 8 bases, and 16 bases lay between the germline ends. The CDR3 DNA reads TGTGCCAGCAGGCATGCCCGACTGGAGGGCTACACCTTC. It yields the protein CASRHARLEGYTF.

This clone was observed a handful of times. V is TRBV10-3 and J is TRBJ2-7, with D perhaps matching TRBD1 (7 bases). The V end was cut by 2 bases, the J end by 0 bases, with 11 bases between. This CDR3 is 15 amino acids long. Germline loops: CDR1 ENHRY, CDR2 SYGVKD. The CDR3 DNA reads as TGTGCCATCAGTGAGGCGGGACAGAGCTCCTACGAGCAGTACTTC. Translation gives CAISEAGQSSYEQYF.

The chain is built from TRBV5-1 and TRBJ1-5, with 8 bases matching TRBD1. V lost 4 bases and J lost 0; bases outside the gene matches: 9. The CDR3 length is 17 residues. From germline, CDR1 is SGHRS and CDR2 YFSETQ. As DNA, the CDR3 is TGCGCCAGCAGCCCCGGGACAGGTCCCTATAGCAATCAGCCCCAGCATTTT. Translated: CASSPGTGPYSNQPQHF.

CDR3 sequence: CARRISGGETNTQYF. The CDR3 nucleotides read TGTGCCAGAAGGATTAGCGGGGGTGAGACAAATACGCAGTATTTT. The genes are TRBV7-5 and TRBJ2-3; the table names TRBD2, a call not compared with the DNA. TRBV7-5 is tagged as a pseudogene. The CDR3 loop spans 15 amino acids.

This clone has a handful of counts. V gene TRBV6-1 combines with J gene TRBJ1-5, with 7 bases lining up with TRBD1. Germline V gene sequence: CDR1 MNHNS, CDR2 SASEGT. J was trimmed by 3 bases and V by 8 bases; bases with no gene match: 4. The CDR3 runs 13 residues. The CDR3 here is CASLQGNNQPQHF. CDR3 DNA: TGTGCCAGCTTACAGGGGAACAATCAGCCCCAGCATTTT.

This clone has only a few counts. The J gene is TRBJ2-7, the V gene TRBV10-3; D might be TRBD2 (6 bases). CDR3 length equals 12 residues. V was shortened by 5 bases and J by 4 bases, with 9 bases between the two germline ends. In germline, CDR1 is ENHRY, CDR2 SYGVKD. The CDR3 coding sequence is TGTGCCATCAGTTCTCTAGCGTACGAGCAGTACTTC. Its translation: CAISSLAYEQYF.

The J gene is TRBJ2-7, the V gene TRBV19; D possibly corresponds to TRBD2 (5 bases). CDR1 and CDR2 from the germline V gene are LNHDA and SQIVND (reference sequence). V was shortened by 1 base and J by 3 bases, with 19 bases between the two germline ends. The CDR3 is 17 amino acids. The CDR3 DNA reads as TGTGCCAGTAGTATAGGCGGGTTGGGTGGATCAAACTACGAGCAGTACTTC. Translation: CASSIGGLGGSNYEQYF. Drawing the rest from reference TRBV19 and TRBJ2-7, the complete variable domain is DGGITQSPKYLFRKEGQNVTLSCEQNLNHDAMYWYRQDPGQGLRLIYYSQIVNDFQKGDIAEGYSVSREKKESFPLTVTSAQKNPTAFYLCASSIGGLGGSNYEQYFGPGTRLTVT.